Sequencing of this TCR beta chain was carried out in a study of response to subunit inactivated influenza vaccine. The study's findings and limits: It was suggested by the authors that few new T cells are recruited by each seasonal influenza vaccination.

In regard to this clonotype: Antigen unknown.

MiXCR, run by TCRdb on the RT-PCR reads, gives a single entry per CDR3 protein. The data hold approximately 530,000 distinct CDR3 sequences, with less than 10% observed a single time. Material: PBMCs from blood, obtained roughly 24 months after vaccination. This receptor was obtained from a man in his fifties or sixties who received an inactivated influenza vaccine.

CDR3 sequence (DNA): TGCAGTGCTAGAGATGGGCCAACTGAAGCTTTCTTT. Translation gives CSARDGPTEAFF. The rearrangement joins TRBV20-1 to TRBJ1-1; the D is unclear. Germline loops: CDR1 DFQATT, CDR2 SNEGSKA (reference sequence). Between the trimmed V and J ends, which lost 0 bases and 5 bases, there was a span of 7 bases. The CDR3 is 12 residues long.